This TCR beta chain is from a study of blood T cell repertoires in COVID-19. Measured with immunoSEQ multiplex PCR; TCRdb has only the in-frame clones, and not every one. The sample records 250,000 to 350,000 clones, around 89% being singletons. This receptor was obtained from a woman in her 50s with COVID-19, enrolled during active disease. Sequencing was performed on peripheral blood.

The CDR3 DNA reads as TGTGCCTGGAGTCCCCCTTTCAATCAGCCCCAGCATTTT. It codes for CAWSPPFNQPQHF. The chain joins TRBV30 to TRBJ1-5; D is undetermined. The germline V gene has CDR1 GTSNPN and CDR2 SVGIG (reference sequence). The CDR3 has 13 residues. The V end was cut by 2 bases, the J end by 3 bases, with 8 bases between.